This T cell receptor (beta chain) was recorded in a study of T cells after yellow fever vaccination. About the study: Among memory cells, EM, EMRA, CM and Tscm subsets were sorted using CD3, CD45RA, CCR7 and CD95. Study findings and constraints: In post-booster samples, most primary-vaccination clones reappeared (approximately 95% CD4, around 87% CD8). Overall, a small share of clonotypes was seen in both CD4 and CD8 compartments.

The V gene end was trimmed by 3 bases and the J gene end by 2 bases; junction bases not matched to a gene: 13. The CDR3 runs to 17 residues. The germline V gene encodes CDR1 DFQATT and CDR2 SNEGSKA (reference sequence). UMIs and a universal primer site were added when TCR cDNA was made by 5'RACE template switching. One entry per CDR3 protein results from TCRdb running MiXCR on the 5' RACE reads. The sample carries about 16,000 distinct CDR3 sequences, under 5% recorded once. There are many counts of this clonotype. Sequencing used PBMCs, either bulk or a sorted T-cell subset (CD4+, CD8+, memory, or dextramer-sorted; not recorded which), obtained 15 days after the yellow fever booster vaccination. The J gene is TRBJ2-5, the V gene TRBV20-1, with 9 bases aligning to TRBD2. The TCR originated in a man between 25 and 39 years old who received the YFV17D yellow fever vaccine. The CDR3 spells CSARGFSGRSPQETQYF. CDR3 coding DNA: TGCAGTGCTAGGGGCTTTAGCGGGAGATCCCCACAAGAGACCCAGTACTTC.